The entry below gives a single TCR beta chain sequence along with its context. Sequencing used immunoSEQ multiplex PCR; TCRdb keeps in-frame clones, though not all of them. The repertoire holds 250,000 or so clones, roughly 90% seen once, with just over 2.5% in the top ten. Participants' reported clinical history set cohort assignment. The data stem from a study of blood T cell repertoires in COVID-19. Looking at the study overall: The United States, Italy and Spain supplied acute and convalescent COVID-19 samples. In each case, the material was cDNA or gDNA derived from T cells, B-cell-depleted T cells, or PBMCs.

V gave up 5 bases and J gave up 3 bases; unmatched junction bases: 10. Germline CDR1 reads MGHRA; CDR2 reads YSYEKL. The CDR3 spans 17 residues. The gene calls are TRBV4-1 and TRBJ2-2; 9 nucleotides agree with TRBD1. The source of this sequence is a woman aged 30 to 39 with acute COVID-19. Sample: PBMCs or T cells enriched from blood (not recorded which). CDR3 residues: CASSRIQGAEYTGELFF. CDR3 in DNA: TGCGCCAGCAGCAGAATACAGGGGGCGGAGTACACCGGGGAGCTGTTTTTT.